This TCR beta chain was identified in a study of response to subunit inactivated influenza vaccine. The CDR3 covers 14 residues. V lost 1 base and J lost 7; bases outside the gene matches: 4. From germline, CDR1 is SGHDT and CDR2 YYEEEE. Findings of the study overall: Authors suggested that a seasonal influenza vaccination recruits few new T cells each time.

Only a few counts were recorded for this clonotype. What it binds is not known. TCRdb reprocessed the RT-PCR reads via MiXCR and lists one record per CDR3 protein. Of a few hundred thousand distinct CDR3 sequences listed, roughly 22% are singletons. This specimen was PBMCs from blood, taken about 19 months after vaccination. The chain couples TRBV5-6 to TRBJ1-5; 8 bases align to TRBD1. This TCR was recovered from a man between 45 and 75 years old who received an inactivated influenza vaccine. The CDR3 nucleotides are TGTGCCAGCAGCTTGCAGGGGGCTACCCAGCCCCAGCATTTT. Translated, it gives CASSLQGATQPQHF.